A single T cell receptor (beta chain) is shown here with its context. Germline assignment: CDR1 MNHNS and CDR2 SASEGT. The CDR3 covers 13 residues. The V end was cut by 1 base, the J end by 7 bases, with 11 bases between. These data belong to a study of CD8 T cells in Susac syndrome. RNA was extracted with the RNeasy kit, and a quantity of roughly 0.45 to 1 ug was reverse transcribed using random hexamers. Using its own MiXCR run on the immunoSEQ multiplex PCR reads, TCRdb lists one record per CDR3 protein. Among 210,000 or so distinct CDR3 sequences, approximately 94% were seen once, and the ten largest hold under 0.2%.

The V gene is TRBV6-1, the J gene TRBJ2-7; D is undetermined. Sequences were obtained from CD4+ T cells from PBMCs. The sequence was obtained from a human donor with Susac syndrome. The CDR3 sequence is CASSEVGRREQYF. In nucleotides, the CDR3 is TGTGCCAGCAGTGAAGTTGGACGTCGGGAGCAGTACTTC.